The 2 T cell receptor beta chains below come from one sample, sequenced in a study of T cell clonotyping in hematopoietic cell transplantation (dated by TCRdb to the early 2020s). Per the publication, the time point label means: recipient sample about 28 days before transplant, after cytoreduction. The receptor library was made with the immunoSEQ multiplex PCR assay. The clones in this table, taken by TCRdb from immuneACCESS, are in-frame only. Not every clone is retained; where verified, under half of the shortfall comes from an unresolved V gene, and the cause of the rest is unknown. Recorded for this sample are over 5,000 clones; more than 75% of them occurred a single time. About 3.9% of the sample rests with the top ten. Sequences were derived from peripheral blood mononuclear cells, sampled before stem cell transplant. These receptor sequences come from a man aged 60 to 69 with acute myeloid leukemia. Some clones in this sample may be carry-over from other donors' samples.

A single count supports this clone. The J gene is TRBJ1-1, the V gene TRBV10-3, with 7 bases lining up with TRBD1. The germline CDR1 and CDR2 sequences are ENHRY and SYGVKD. The V segment lost 2 bases and the J segment 5 bases; nucleotides outside the gene matches: 5. The CDR3 is 14 residues long. The CDR3 sequence is CAISERQGLTEAFF. The CDR3 nucleotides are TGTGCCATCAGTGAGCGACAGGGCCTTACTGAAGCTTTCTTT.

The chain uses TRBV6-1 and TRBJ1-2; TRBD1 aligns across 8 bases. CDR3 length equals 14 residues. CDR1 is MNHNS, CDR2 SASEGT, per germline. The V and J ends lost 1 base and 4 bases, in that order; junction bases with no gene match: 2. The DNA of the CDR3 is TGTGCCAGCAGTGAAGGGACAGGGCTCTATGGCTACACCTTC. Amino acids: CASSEGTGLYGYTF.